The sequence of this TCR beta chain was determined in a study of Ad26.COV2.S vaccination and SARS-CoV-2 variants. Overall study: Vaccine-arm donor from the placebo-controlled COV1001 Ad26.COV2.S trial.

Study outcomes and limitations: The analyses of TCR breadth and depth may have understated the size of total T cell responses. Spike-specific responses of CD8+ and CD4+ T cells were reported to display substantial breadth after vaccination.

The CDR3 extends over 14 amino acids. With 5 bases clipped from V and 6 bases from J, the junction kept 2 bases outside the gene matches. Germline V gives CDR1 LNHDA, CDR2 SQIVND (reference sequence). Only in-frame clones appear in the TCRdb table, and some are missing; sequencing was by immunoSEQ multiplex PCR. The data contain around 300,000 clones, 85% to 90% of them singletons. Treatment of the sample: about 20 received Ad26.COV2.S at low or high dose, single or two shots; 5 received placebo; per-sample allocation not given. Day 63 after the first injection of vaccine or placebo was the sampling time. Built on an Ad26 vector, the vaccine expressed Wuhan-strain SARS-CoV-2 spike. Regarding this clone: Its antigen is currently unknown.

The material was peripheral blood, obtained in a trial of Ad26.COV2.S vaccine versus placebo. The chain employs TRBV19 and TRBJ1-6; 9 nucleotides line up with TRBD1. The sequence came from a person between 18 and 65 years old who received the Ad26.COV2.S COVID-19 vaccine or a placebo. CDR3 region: CASSWDRVNSPLHF. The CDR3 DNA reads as TGTGCCAGTAGTTGGGACAGGGTTAATTCACCCCTCCACTTT.